This T cell receptor (beta chain) came from a study of T cell changes during pregnancy in multiple sclerosis. With 4 bases removed from V and 2 bases from J, the gap between germline ends came to 12 bases. The CDR3 sequence is 15 residues long. Germline loops: CDR1 KGHSH, CDR2 LQKENI. Some clones are missing from TCRdb's copy, which holds only in-frame ones; the method was immunoSEQ multiplex PCR. The sample consists of under 50,000 clones, about 92% of them appearing once. This receptor was taken from a female donor with multiple sclerosis, enrolled in a pregnancy study. Source: CD4+ T cells from peripheral blood mononuclear cells, taken in the third trimester of pregnancy. The rearrangement joins TRBV18 to TRBJ2-1; tentative D call: TRBD1 (6 bases). Here the CDR3 DNA reads TGTGCCAGCTCACGTGACAGGCCAACCTACAATGAGCAGTTCTTC. Amino acids: CASSRDRPTYNEQFF.